One sample yielded the 17 T cell receptor beta chains listed below, sequenced in a study of blood T cell repertoires in COVID-19. TCRdb's table, derived via immunoSEQ multiplex PCR, lists solely in-frame clones and lacks some. The top ten clones hold roughly 1.9% of a sample with around 300,000 clones, nearly 90% of them seen once. Sequenced material: PBMCs or T cells enriched from blood (not recorded which). Source of these receptors: an older woman who had recovered from COVID-19.

The rearrangement joins TRBV11-2 to TRBJ1-2; D unresolved. V was shortened by 3 bases and J by 4 bases, with 9 bases between the two germline ends. Germline assignment: CDR1 SGHAT and CDR2 FQNNGV. This CDR3 comprises 13 residues. CDR3 nucleotides: TGTGCCAGCAGCTTTTCCCCCTCCTATGGCTACACCTTC. Translating it yields CASSFSPSYGYTF.

The chain carries TRBV28 and TRBJ1-1, with unresolved D. Germline V gene lookup returns CDR1 MDHEN and CDR2 SYDVKM. This CDR3 is 14 amino acids long. Trimming left V 8 bases short and J 1 base short, with 14 bases between. Here the CDR3 DNA reads TGTGCCAGCTGGGCCCCTGGAGGGAACACTGAAGCTTTCTTT. Protein sequence: CASWAPGGNTEAFF.

The chain joins TRBV28 to TRBJ1-2; D unresolved. Germline loops: CDR1 MDHEN, CDR2 SYDVKM. CDR3 size: 13 residues. V lost 3 bases to trimming and J lost 3 bases, with 8 bases between them. In DNA, the CDR3 is TGTGCCAGCAGTTTCGGGGTCGACTATGGCTACACCTTC. Translation gives CASSFGVDYGYTF.

The V gene is TRBV28, the J gene TRBJ1-2; D ambiguous. CDR1 MDHEN and CDR2 SYDVKM come from the germline V gene. The V end lost 3 bases, the J end lost 5 bases, and 19 bases lay between the germline ends. This CDR3 is 16 amino acids long. CDR3: CASSFGGSEGSYGYTF. The CDR3 DNA follows: TGTGCCAGCAGTTTCGGAGGATCAGAAGGGTCGTATGGCTACACCTTC.

The V and J genes are TRBV10-3 and TRBJ2-3, with D maybe TRBD2 (5 bases). The ends were cut back, 10 bases at V and 4 bases at J, with 12 bases in the middle. The CDR3 has 12 amino acids. Germline loops: CDR1 ENHRY, CDR2 SYGVKD. CDR3 loop: CATDRAADTQYF. CDR3 bases: TGTGCCACGGACCGAGCGGCAGATACGCAGTATTTT.

The J gene is TRBJ2-1, the V gene TRBV29-1; tentatively, D is TRBD2 (6 bases). Trimming pared 8 bases from V and 6 bases from J, leaving 14 bases between. The CDR3 runs 12 residues. Germline loops: CDR1 SQVTM, CDR2 ANQGSEA. The CDR3, as DNA: TGCAGCATCCCCTGGGGGGTCAATGAGCAGTTCTTC. Translating gives CSIPWGVNEQFF.

This clone has more than one count but fewer than ten. The V call is TRBV11-2, the J call TRBJ1-2, with D perhaps matching TRBD1 (5 bases). The CDR3 sequence is 17 residues long. The V gene's germline CDR1 is SGHAT and CDR2 FQNNGV. Trimming stripped 4 bases from V and 0 bases from J, with 18 bases between. The CDR3 DNA sequence: TGTGCCAGCAGCTCCGCCCCCCTCGGGGGGTCTAACTATGGCTACACCTTC. Translation: CASSSAPLGGSNYGYTF.

This chain links TRBV6-1 with TRBJ2-2, with D possibly matching TRBD1 (6 bases). The CDR3 consists of 16 residues. Deletions cut 2 bases from V and 5 bases from J, with 15 bases between. Germline loops: CDR1 MNHNS, CDR2 SASEGT. The CDR3 DNA is TGTGCCAGCAGTGAAAACCAGGGGAGCCGGACCGGGGAGCTGTTTTTT. Amino acids: CASSENQGSRTGELFF.

The chain has TRBV19 and TRBJ2-6; the match to TRBD1 covers 8 bases. Germline values: CDR1 LNHDA, CDR2 SQIVND (reference sequence). V lost 8 bases and J lost 0; bases outside the gene matches: 3. The CDR3 is 15 amino acids. The CDR3: CASGTGFSGANVLTF. CDR3 sequence (DNA): TGTGCCAGTGGGACAGGATTCTCTGGGGCCAACGTCCTGACTTTC.

The CDR3 is CASSGGPGNTEAFF. The CDR3 nucleotides read TGTGCCAGCTCAGGGGGCCCGGGGAACACTGAAGCTTTCTTT. The chain carries TRBV2 and TRBJ1-1; 8 bases align to TRBD1. Germline lookup yields CDR1 SNHLY and CDR2 FYNNEI. Trimming at V came to 8 bases and at J to 1 base, leaving 6 bases not matched to a gene. The CDR3 contains 14 residues.

V gene TRBV19 combines with J gene TRBJ1-5; D not certain. The germline CDR1 and CDR2 sequences are LNHDA and SQIVND (reference sequence). Trimming cost V 5 bases and J 7 bases, with 9 bases left between them. The CDR3 totals 12 residues. Here the CDR3 DNA reads TGTGCCAGTAGTTACGGGAACCAGCCCCAGCATTTT. Encoded protein: CASSYGNQPQHF. The full variable domain, its missing parts supplied by reference TRBV19 and TRBJ1-5, is DGGITQSPKYLFRKEGQNVTLSCEQNLNHDAMYWYRQDPGQGLRLIYYSQIVNDFQKGDIAEGYSVSREKKESFPLTVTSAQKNPTAFYLCASSYGNQPQHFGDGTRLSIL.

The genes are TRBV11-2 and TRBJ2-1; 7 bases line up with TRBD1. Per germline, CDR1 SGHAT and CDR2 FQNNGV. The CDR3 contains 16 residues. The V gene end was trimmed by 2 bases and the J gene end by 3 bases; junction bases not matched to a gene: 7. Here the CDR3 DNA reads TGTGCCAGCAGCTTAATGGGGACAGCGTTCTACAATGAGCAGTTCTTC. Amino acids: CASSLMGTAFYNEQFF.

The sample holds a few counts of this clone. This sequence joins TRBV28 and TRBJ1-1; tentative D call: TRBD1 (5 bases). Germline-derived CDR1 and CDR2 are MDHEN and SYDVKM. CDR3 length: 13 amino acids. The ends were cut back, 5 bases at V and 8 bases at J, with 15 bases in the middle. The DNA for the CDR3 is TGTGCCAGCAGTGTACAGGCCCCCCGGGAAGCTTTCTTT. Translated: CASSVQAPREAFF.

The V gene is TRBV11-1, the J gene TRBJ1-1, with D possibly TRBD1 on 5 matching bases. There are 13 residues in the CDR3. Germline assignment: CDR1 SGHAT and CDR2 FQDESV (reference sequence). Trimming left V 3 bases short and J 5 bases short, with 10 bases between. CDR3 DNA sequence: TGTGCCAGCAGCTTCGGGGGAGGGACTGAAGCTTTCTTT. Translated: CASSFGGGTEAFF.

The gene calls are TRBV9 and TRBJ2-1, with D maybe TRBD2 (6 bases). Germline-derived CDR1 and CDR2 are SGDLS and YYNGEE. The CDR3 consists of 14 residues. V was cut by 1 base and J by 15 bases, with 20 bases left in between. As DNA, the CDR3 is TGTGCCAGCAGCGTACTCACGTCCGGGACTTCCCTGTTCTTC. This codes for CASSVLTSGTSLFF.

This clone occurred once. J is TRBJ2-3 and V is TRBV12-3 or TRBV12-4, with D tentatively TRBD1 (6 bases). V was cut by 11 bases and J by 2 bases, with 14 bases left in between. The length of the CDR3 is 13 residues. The CDR3, as DNA: TGTGCCGCGAGCAGGGGCTACACAGATACGCAGTATTTT. Its protein product is CAASRGYTDTQYF.

J is TRBJ2-5 and V is TRBV27; D uncertain. This CDR3 has 15 residues. Germline assignment: CDR1 MNHEY and CDR2 SMNVEV (reference sequence). Trimming removed 6 bases from V and 5 bases from J, with 19 bases in between. The CDR3 nucleotides read TGTGCCAGCAGGATTAGTGTCCTTGCGTGGGAGACCCAGTACTTC. Its protein product is CASRISVLAWETQYF.